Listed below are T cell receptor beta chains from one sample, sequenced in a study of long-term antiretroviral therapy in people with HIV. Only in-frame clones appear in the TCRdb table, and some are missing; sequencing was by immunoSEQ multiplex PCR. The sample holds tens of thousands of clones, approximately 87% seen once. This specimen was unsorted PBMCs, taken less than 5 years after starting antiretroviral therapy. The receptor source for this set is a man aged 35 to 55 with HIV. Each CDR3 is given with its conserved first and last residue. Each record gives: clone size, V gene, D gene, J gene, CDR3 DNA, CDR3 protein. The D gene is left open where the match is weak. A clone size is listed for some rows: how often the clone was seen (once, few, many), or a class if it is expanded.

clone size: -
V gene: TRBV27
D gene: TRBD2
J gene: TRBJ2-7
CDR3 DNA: TGTGCCAGCAAGGCTAGCGGGACCTACGAGCAGTACTTC
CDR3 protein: CASKASGTYEQYF

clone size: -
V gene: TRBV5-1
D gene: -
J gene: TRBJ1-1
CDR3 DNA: TGCGCCAGCAGCCCCCGCGGCACCTGGGGGGACACTGAAGCTTTCTTT
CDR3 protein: CASSPRGTWGDTEAFF

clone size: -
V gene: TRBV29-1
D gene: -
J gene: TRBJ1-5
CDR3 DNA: TGCAGCGTTGCTGGGCCAAATCAGCCCCAGCATTTT
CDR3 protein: CSVAGPNQPQHF

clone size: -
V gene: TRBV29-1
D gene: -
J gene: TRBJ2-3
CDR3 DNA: TGCAGCGTCAGCGGCCTCGGCGCCGAATACACAGATACGCAGTATTTT
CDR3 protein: CSVSGLGAEYTDTQYF

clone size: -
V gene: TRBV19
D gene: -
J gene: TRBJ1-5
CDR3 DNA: TGTGCCAGTAATAACCTCAATCAGCCCCAGCATTTT
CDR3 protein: CASNNLNQPQHF

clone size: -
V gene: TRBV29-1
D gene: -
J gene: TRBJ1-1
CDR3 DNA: TGCAGCGTTGAGATGGGATCGGGAAACACTGAAGCTTTCTTT
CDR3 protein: CSVEMGSGNTEAFF

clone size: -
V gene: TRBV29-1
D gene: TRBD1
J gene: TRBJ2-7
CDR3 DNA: TGCAGCGTGAGGACAGGGGGCGAGGGGCAGTACTTC
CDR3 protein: CSVRTGGEGQYF

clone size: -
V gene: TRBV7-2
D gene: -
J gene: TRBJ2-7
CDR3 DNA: TGTGCCAGCAGCCAGATGGGCAGCCTTGTGATCCACGAGCAGTACTTC
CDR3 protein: CASSQMGSLVIHEQYF

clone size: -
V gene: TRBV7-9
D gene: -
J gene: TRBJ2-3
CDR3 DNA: TGTGCCAGCAGCTACGAACAGAGCACAGATACGCAGTATTTT
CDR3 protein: CASSYEQSTDTQYF

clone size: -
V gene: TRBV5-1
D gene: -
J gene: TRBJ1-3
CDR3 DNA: TGCGCCAGCCGCCCCCCGGACTCTGGAAACACCATATATTTT
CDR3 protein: CASRPPDSGNTIYF

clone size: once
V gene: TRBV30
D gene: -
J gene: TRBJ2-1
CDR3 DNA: TGTGCCTGGAGAAAACAGGGCATGATCTACAATGAGCAGTTCTTC
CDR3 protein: CAWRKQGMIYNEQFF

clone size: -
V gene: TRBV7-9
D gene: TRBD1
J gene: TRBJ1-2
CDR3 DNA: TGTGCCAGCAGCTTAACGGGACAGGGGTCGCAAGGCTACACCTTC
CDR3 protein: CASSLTGQGSQGYTF

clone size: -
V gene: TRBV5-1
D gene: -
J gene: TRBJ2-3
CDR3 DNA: TGCGCCAGCAGCTTGGCAACAGATACGCAGTATTTT
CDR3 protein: CASSLATDTQYF

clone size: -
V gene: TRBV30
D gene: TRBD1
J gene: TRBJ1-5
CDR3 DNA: TGTGCCTTTGAGGGACAGGGAGGGAATAGCAATCAGCCCCAGCATTTT
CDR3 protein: CAFEGQGGNSNQPQHF

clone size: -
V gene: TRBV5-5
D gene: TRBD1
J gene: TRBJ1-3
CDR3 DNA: TGTGCCAGCAGAGCGACAGGGGGAGGATCTGGAAACACCATATATTTT
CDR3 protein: CASRATGGGSGNTIYF

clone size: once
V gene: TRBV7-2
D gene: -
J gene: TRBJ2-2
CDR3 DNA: TGTGCCAGCAGCTTAGTGTCTGGGCTTGACACCGGGGAGCTGTTTTTT
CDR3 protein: CASSLVSGLDTGELFF

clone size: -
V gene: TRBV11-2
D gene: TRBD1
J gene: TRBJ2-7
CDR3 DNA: TGTGCCAGCAGCCCGGGACAGCCTTACGAGCAGTACTTC
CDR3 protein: CASSPGQPYEQYF

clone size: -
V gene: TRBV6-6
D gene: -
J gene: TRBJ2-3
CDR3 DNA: TGTGCCAGCACCCCGGGGTTCACAGATACGCAGTATTTT
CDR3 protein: CASTPGFTDTQYF

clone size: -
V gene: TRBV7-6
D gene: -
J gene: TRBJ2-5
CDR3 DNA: TGTGCCAGCAGCCCGCCCTCCAGGTTGCAAGAGACCCAGTACTTC
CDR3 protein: CASSPPSRLQETQYF

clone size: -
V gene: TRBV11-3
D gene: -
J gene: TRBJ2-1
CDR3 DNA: TGTGCCAGCAGCTCTTCATTAGGGCAAGACTCCTACAATGAGCAGTTCTTC
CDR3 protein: CASSSSLGQDSYNEQFF

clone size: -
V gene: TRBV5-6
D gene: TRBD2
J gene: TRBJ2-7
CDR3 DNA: TGTGCCAGCAGCCCTAGCGGGGGAAGGGAGCAGTACTTC
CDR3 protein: CASSPSGGREQYF

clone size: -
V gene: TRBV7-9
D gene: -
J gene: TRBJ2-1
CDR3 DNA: TGTGCCAGCAGCTTAGCGAGAGGGCATCTCCTCTTC
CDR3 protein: CASSLARGHLLF

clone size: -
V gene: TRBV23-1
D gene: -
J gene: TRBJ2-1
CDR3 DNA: TGCGCCAGCATTAACCGCCTTCAGTTGCAGTCCCTTTGTTGGGATGAGCAGTTCTTC
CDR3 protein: CASINRLQLQSLCWDEQFF

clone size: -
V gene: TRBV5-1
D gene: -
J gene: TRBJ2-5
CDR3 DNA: TGCGCCAGCAGCCCCCACGGGCTGGGGGACCAAGAGACCCAGTACTTC
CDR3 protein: CASSPHGLGDQETQYF

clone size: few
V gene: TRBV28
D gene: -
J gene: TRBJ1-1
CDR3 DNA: TGTGCCAGCAGTCTAATAGGGATGAACACTGAAGCTTTCTTT
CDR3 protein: CASSLIGMNTEAFF

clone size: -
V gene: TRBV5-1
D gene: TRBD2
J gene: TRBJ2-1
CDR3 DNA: TGCGCCAGCAGCTACCGGACTAGCGGGGGGAACTACAATGAGCAGTTCTTC
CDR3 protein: CASSYRTSGGNYNEQFF

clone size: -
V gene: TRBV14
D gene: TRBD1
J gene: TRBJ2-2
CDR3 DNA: TGTGCCAGCAGCCGACAGGGAACCGGGGAGCTGTTTTTT
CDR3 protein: CASSRQGTGELFF

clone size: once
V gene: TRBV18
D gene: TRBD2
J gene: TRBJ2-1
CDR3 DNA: TGTGCCAGCTCACCACCCGTAGCGGGGGGGAGTAATGAGCAGTTCTTC
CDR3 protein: CASSPPVAGGSNEQFF

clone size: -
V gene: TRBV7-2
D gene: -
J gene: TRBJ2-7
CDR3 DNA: TGTGCCAGCAATATAAGGGGCGGGACAACCTACGAGCAGTACTTC
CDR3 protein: CASNIRGGTTYEQYF

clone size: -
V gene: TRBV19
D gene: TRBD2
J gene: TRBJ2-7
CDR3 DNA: TGTGCCAGTAGTTCCCGGACTAGCGGGGGGTACGAGCAGTACTTC
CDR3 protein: CASSSRTSGGYEQYF

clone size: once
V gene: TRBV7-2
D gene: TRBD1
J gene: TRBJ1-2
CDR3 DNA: TGTGCCAGCAGCCCCGGGACAGGGGGAATCTCCTATGGCTACACCTTC
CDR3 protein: CASSPGTGGISYGYTF

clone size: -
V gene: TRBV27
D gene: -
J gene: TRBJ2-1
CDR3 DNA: TGTGCCAGCAGATTTGACAGGTACTCCTACAATGAGCAGTTCTTC
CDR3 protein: CASRFDRYSYNEQFF

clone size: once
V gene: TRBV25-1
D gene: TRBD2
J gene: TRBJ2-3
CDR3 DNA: TGTGCCAGCAGTGAATATCCTAGCGGGGGGCTAGCGACCGATACGCAGTATTTT
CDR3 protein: CASSEYPSGGLATDTQYF

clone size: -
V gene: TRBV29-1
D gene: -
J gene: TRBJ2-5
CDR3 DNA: TGCAGCGCAGCCAAGGGACGGCAAGAGACCCAGTACTTC
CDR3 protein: CSAAKGRQETQYF

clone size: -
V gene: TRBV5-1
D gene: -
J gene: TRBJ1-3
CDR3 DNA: TGCGCCAGCAGCTTCGGGACGGAACTTGTGAGAGGAAACACCATATATTTT
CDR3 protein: CASSFGTELVRGNTIYF

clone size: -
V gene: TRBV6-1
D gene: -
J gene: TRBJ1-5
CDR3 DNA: TGTGCCAGCAGTGAAATGCCGAGTCAGCCCCAGCATTTT
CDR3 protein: CASSEMPSQPQHF

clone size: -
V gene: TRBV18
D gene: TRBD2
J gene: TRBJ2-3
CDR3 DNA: TGTGCCAGCTTTCCGGGACTAGCGGTCACAGATACGCAGTATTTT
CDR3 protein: CASFPGLAVTDTQYF

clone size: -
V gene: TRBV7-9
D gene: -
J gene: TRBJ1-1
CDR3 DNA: TGTGCCAGCAGCTCCTCCCAGGGGCGCAGTGAAGCTTTCTTT
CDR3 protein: CASSSSQGRSEAFF

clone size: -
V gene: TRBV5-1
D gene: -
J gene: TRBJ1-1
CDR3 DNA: TGCGCCAGCAGCTTTGAAGGGTTCACTGAAGCTTTCTTT
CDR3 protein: CASSFEGFTEAFF

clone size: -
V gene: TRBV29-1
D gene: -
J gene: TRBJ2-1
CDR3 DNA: TGCAGCGTGGCCTTTGGCTTGACGGGCTATGAGCAGTTCTTC
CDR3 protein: CSVAFGLTGYEQFF

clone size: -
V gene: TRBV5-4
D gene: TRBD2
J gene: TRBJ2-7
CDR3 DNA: TGTGCCAGCAGCTTGGGGACTAGCGGGGGCTCCTACGAGCAGTACTTC
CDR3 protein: CASSLGTSGGSYEQYF

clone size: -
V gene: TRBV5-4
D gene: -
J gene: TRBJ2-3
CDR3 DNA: TGTGCCAGCAGCTGGGGCCGAGATACGCAGTATTTT
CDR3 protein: CASSWGRDTQYF

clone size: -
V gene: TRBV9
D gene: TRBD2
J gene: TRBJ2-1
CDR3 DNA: TGTGCCAGCAGTATGACTAGCGGGAGAGGCAATGAGCAGTTCTTC
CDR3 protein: CASSMTSGRGNEQFF

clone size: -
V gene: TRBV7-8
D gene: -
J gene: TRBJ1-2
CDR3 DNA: TGTGCCAGCAGCCCCATAGGGTCTAACTATGGCTACACCTTC
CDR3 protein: CASSPIGSNYGYTF

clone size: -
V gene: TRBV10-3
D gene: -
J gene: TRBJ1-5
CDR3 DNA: TGTGCCATCAGTGAGGGCAGTAATAGCAATCAGCCCCAGCATTTT
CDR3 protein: CAISEGSNSNQPQHF

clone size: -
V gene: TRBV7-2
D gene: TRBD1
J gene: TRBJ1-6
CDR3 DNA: TGTGCCAGCAGCGTGGGACAGAGCAATAATTCACCCCTCCACTTT
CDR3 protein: CASSVGQSNNSPLHF

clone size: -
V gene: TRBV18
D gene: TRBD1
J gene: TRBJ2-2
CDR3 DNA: TGTGCCAGCTCACAGACCGGGACAGCGAACACCGGGGAGCTGTTTTTT
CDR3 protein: CASSQTGTANTGELFF

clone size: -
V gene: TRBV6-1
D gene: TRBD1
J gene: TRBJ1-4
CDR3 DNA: TGTGCCAGCAGCGATAGACAGGGAAATCGTGAAAAACTGTTTTTT
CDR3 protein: CASSDRQGNREKLFF

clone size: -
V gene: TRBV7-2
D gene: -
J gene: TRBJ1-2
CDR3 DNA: TGTGCCAGCTCCGGGGGGCGAGACGTATACTATGGCTACACCTTC
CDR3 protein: CASSGGRDVYYGYTF

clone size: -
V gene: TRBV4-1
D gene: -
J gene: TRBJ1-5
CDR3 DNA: TGCGCCAGCAGCCAAGGGTGGGGGGCTGAGGCCTTGGGGCAGCCCCAGCATTTT
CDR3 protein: CASSQGWGAEALGQPQHF

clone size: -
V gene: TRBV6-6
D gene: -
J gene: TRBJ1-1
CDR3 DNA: TGTGCCAGCACCCGCGATAGTGCCACTGAAGCTTTCTTT
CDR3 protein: CASTRDSATEAFF